The 32 T cell receptor beta chains reported below all come from one sample, sequenced in a study of identical twins. TCRdb processed the 5' RACE reads anew with MiXCR; each CDR3 protein has one entry. The sample includes approximately 220,000 distinct CDR3 sequences, 7.5% of them seen just once. The same sample was also studied in work on yellow fever vaccine responses in identical twins.

Sequenced material: memory (CD45RO+) T cells sorted from blood. The receptors were sampled from a woman aged 18-30 years in good health.

The V and J genes are TRBV7-6 and TRBJ2-1; 10 bases align to TRBD2. The length of the CDR3 is 19 residues. V lost 5 bases to trimming and J lost 2 bases; unmatched junction nucleotides: 15. The germline V gene encodes CDR1 SGHVS and CDR2 FNYEAQ. This CDR3 is CASSPPLAGGARTYNEQFF. The DNA of the CDR3 is TGTGCCAGCAGCCCCCCGTTAGCGGGGGGCGCCCGAACCTACAATGAGCAGTTCTTC.

This clonotype was seen a few times. The chain is built from TRBV6-2 or TRBV6-3 and TRBJ1-2; D unclear. CDR1 is MNHEY, CDR2 SVGEGT, per germline. CDR3 length: 14 residues. Trimming cost V 5 bases and J 5 bases, with 15 bases left between them. The CDR3: CASSPRAAIYGYTF. CDR3 nucleotide sequence: TGTGCCAGCAGTCCCCGGGCAGCTATATATGGCTACACCTTC.

The V call is TRBV6-6, the J call TRBJ2-1; 7 bases line up with TRBD2. The CDR3 loop spans 13 amino acids. CDR1 is MNHNY and CDR2 is SVGAGI in the germline V gene (reference sequence). V was clipped by 10 bases and J by 3 bases; unmatched bases: 6. CDR3 in amino acids: CATQAGRYNEQFF. The CDR3 DNA follows: TGTGCCACCCAAGCGGGGCGCTACAATGAGCAGTTCTTC.

The V gene is TRBV28, the J gene TRBJ2-7, with D possibly being TRBD1 (6 bases). The CDR3 spans 14 residues. The germline V gene has CDR1 MDHEN and CDR2 SYDVKM. V lost 6 bases to trimming and J lost 6 bases, with 18 bases between them. CDR3 protein: CASRVTGSMGEQYF. The CDR3 region has the DNA TGTGCCAGCAGGGTGACAGGATCAATGGGCGAGCAGTACTTC.

This clonotype was observed a handful of times. This chain's CDR3 is CASAEGTPLYNEQFF. CDR3 nucleotides: TGCGCCAGTGCTGAGGGGACCCCACTCTACAATGAGCAGTTCTTC. The J gene is TRBJ2-1, the V gene TRBV5-1; D tentatively fits TRBD1 or TRBD2 (5 bases each). The CDR3 extends over 15 amino acids. Germline V CDR1 and CDR2: SGHRS, YFSETQ. V was shortened by 8 bases and J by 3 bases, with 18 bases between the two germline ends.

The chain is built from TRBV4-3 and TRBJ2-7; D may correspond to TRBD1 or TRBD2 (5 bases each). The germline gives CDR1 LGHNA, CDR2 YSLEER. V dropped 0 bases and J dropped 2 bases, with 11 bases sitting between them. The CDR3 has 15 residues. As DNA, the CDR3 is TGCGCCAGCAGCCAAGACGGGACCGAAGCCTACGAGCAGTACTTC. Its protein product is CASSQDGTEAYEQYF.

This clonotype was seen ten or more times. CDR3 sequence reads: CASSISGKDSYEQYF. Here the CDR3 DNA reads TGTGCCAGCAGTATTAGCGGGAAGGACTCCTACGAGCAGTACTTC. The V call is TRBV12-3 or TRBV12-4, the J call TRBJ2-7; TRBD2 aligns across 8 bases. V lost 5 bases, J lost 0 bases, and 6 bases stayed unmatched. This CDR3 spans 15 amino acids.

Comment on this clonotype: This sequence may be a read error, since a much larger clone differs from it by one base. V and J are TRBV29-1 and TRBJ1-1, with 9 nucleotides matching TRBD1. Germline V lookup: CDR1 SQVTM, CDR2 ANQGSEA. CDR3 length equals 16 residues. The CDR3 nucleotides read TGCAGCGCCCGGGACAGGGTGGGGACCATGAACTCTGAAGCTTTCTTT. Encoded protein: CSARDRVGTMNSEAFF.

This clonotype was seen repeatedly, ten times or more. CDR3 sequence reads: CSVDGDRAEQYF. DNA for the CDR3: TGCAGCGTTGATGGCGATCGGGCAGAACAGTATTTT. This chain joins TRBV29-1 and TRBJ2-3; D not certain. CDR1 SQVTM and CDR2 ANQGSEA come from the germline V gene. With 3 bases removed from V and 12 bases from J, the gap between germline ends came to 16 bases. The CDR3 is 12 residues long.

The chain is built from TRBV6-1 and TRBJ2-1; TRBD1 matches at 10 bases. Looked up from germline, CDR1 is MNHNS and CDR2 is SASEGT. The V segment lost 6 bases and the J segment 14 bases; nucleotides outside the gene matches: 10. The CDR3 spans 13 residues. The CDR3 here is CASSGQGVSKEFF. The CDR3 DNA is TGTGCCAGCAGCGGACAGGGGGTAAGCAAGGAGTTCTTC.

The sample holds a few counts of this clonotype. The chain couples TRBV7-8 to TRBJ1-5; 7 nucleotides match TRBD1. The CDR3 has 15 residues. Germline values: CDR1 SGHVS, CDR2 FQNEAQ. With V trimmed by 1 base and J by 4 bases, 4 bases remained unmatched. The CDR3 region has the DNA TGTGCCAGCAGCTTAGTGGCAGGGGGAAATCAGCCCCAGCATTTT. Translated, it gives CASSLVAGGNQPQHF.

This clonotype came up a few times. DNA for the CDR3: TGTGCCAGCAGCCAAGATGGGGGTCCTCTACAAGAGACCCAGTACTTC. This codes for CASSQDGGPLQETQYF. This chain connects TRBV3-1 to TRBJ2-5; perhaps D is TRBD1 or TRBD2 (5 bases each). Per the germline V gene, CDR1 is LGHDT and CDR2 is YNNKEL (reference sequence). V shed 0 bases and J shed 2 bases, with 13 bases lying between them. The CDR3 is made up of 16 amino acids.

This clonotype was detected ten times or more. The chain recombines TRBV7-9 with TRBJ2-7; D uncertain. Trimming left V 2 bases short and J 5 bases short, with 10 bases between. In germline, CDR1 is SEHNR, CDR2 FQNEAQ (reference sequence). This CDR3 has 13 amino acids. The CDR3 DNA reads as TGTGCCAGCAGCTTAATTAATATAGACGAGCAGTACTTC. Translation: CASSLINIDEQYF.

The chain combines TRBV7-9 with TRBJ2-7, with 9 positions matching TRBD2. The V gene's germline CDR1 is SEHNR and CDR2 FQNEAQ (reference sequence). The ends lost 5 bases at V and 1 base at J; junction bases unmatched: 6. The CDR3 has 15 residues. CDR3 region: CASSRGAGGSYEQYF. Written as DNA, the CDR3 is TGTGCCAGCAGCCGGGGAGCGGGGGGATCCTACGAGCAGTACTTC.

This clonotype was detected ten times or more. This chain uses TRBV7-2 with TRBJ2-1; D not certain. CDR3 size: 17 residues. Germline V CDR1 and CDR2: SGHTA, FQGNSA. Trimming pared 4 bases from V and 0 bases from J, leaving 16 bases between. The CDR3 region has the DNA TGTGCCAGCAGCTCCCAACCCGGGCTAAGCTCCTACAATGAGCAGTTCTTC. Translating gives CASSSQPGLSSYNEQFF. The whole variable domain, remainder taken from reference TRBV7-2 and TRBJ2-1, is GAGVSQSPSNKVTEKGKDVELRCDPISGHTALYWYRQSLGQGLEFLIYFQGNSAPDKSGLPSDRFSAERTGGSVSTLTIQRTQQEDSAVYLCASSSQPGLSSYNEQFFGPGTRLTVL.

CDR3 loop: CASSIPGYEQYF. CDR3 DNA: TGTGCCAGTAGTATTCCAGGGTACGAGCAGTACTTC. The chain couples TRBV19 to TRBJ2-7, with a possible D match to TRBD1 (5 bases). The CDR3 sequence is 12 residues long. The germline V and J ends were trimmed by 3 bases and 4 bases, with 7 bases remaining between them. From germline, CDR1 is LNHDA and CDR2 SQIVND (reference sequence).

This clonotype has a count of ten or more. The chain links TRBV24-1 to TRBJ1-5; D is possibly TRBD1 (5 bases). This CDR3 region has 13 residues. V was trimmed by 4 bases and J by 7 bases, leaving 10 bases between them. Germline-derived CDR1 and CDR2 are KGHDR and SFDVKD. As DNA, the CDR3 is TGTGCCACCAGTGAGCCGGGGGTGCAGCCCCAGCATTTT. It specifies CATSEPGVQPQHF.

This clonotype was observed many times. The chain links TRBV10-3 to TRBJ1-5, with TRBD1 as a possible D gene (5 bases). The CDR3 extends over 14 amino acids. Germline CDR1 reads ENHRY; CDR2 reads SYGVKD. Deletions cut 0 bases from V and 6 bases from J, with 9 bases between. In DNA form, the CDR3 reads TGTGCCATCAGTGAGTCTTCGGGGGTTCAGCCCCAGCATTTT. Translation: CAISESSGVQPQHF.

The rearrangement links TRBV3-1 to TRBJ2-5, with a tentative D call TRBD1 (5 bases). The germline CDR1 and CDR2 sequences are LGHDT and YNNKEL (reference sequence). This CDR3 comprises 14 residues. Trimming took off 0 bases at V and 4 bases at J, with 9 bases between the two ends. The CDR3 sequence is CASSQDLTAETQYF. CDR3 in DNA: TGTGCCAGCAGCCAAGATCTGACAGCAGAGACCCAGTACTTC.

In its sample, this clonotype was seen many times. V is TRBV20-1 and J is TRBJ2-1; 11 positions agree with TRBD2. This CDR3 is built from 14 residues. In germline, CDR1 is DFQATT, CDR2 SNEGSKA (reference sequence). With 5 bases clipped from V and 6 bases from J, the junction kept 6 bases outside the gene matches. The CDR3 reads CSAPTSGTFNEQFF. In DNA form, the CDR3 reads TGCAGTGCTCCGACTAGCGGGACCTTCAATGAGCAGTTCTTC.

This clonotype was recorded a few times. V usage is TRBV5-1 and J usage is TRBJ1-6; 11 positions agree with TRBD1. The CDR3 loop spans 18 amino acids. Trimming cost V 1 base and J 3 bases; bases outside gene matches: 6. The germline CDR1 and CDR2 sequences are SGHRS and YFSETQ. Here the CDR3 DNA reads TGCGCCAGCAGCTTGTCATGGACAGGGGGCGACTATAATTCACCCCTCCACTTT. It codes for CASSLSWTGGDYNSPLHF. Variable domain in full (rest from reference TRBV5-1 and TRBJ1-6): KAGVTQTPRYLIKTRGQQVTLSCSPISGHRSVSWYQQTPGQGLQFLFEYFSETQRNKGNFPGRFSGRQFSNSRSEMNVSTLELGDSALYLCASSLSWTGGDYNSPLHFGNGTRLTVT.

This clonotype was picked up many times. V is TRBV5-1 and J is TRBJ2-5, with TRBD1 matching 10 bases. Germline V lookup: CDR1 SGHRS, CDR2 YFSETQ. The J segment lost 2 bases and the V segment lost 0 bases, leaving 4 bases of the junction unmatched. The CDR3 loop spans 16 amino acids. In DNA, the CDR3 is TGCGCCAGCAGCTTGGGACAGGGGGCGAGACAAGAGACCCAGTACTTC. This codes for CASSLGQGARQETQYF.

The rearrangement uses TRBV19 and TRBJ2-2; 11 nucleotides match TRBD2. With 6 bases clipped from V and 4 bases from J, the junction kept 1 base outside the gene matches. This CDR3 spans 14 amino acids. Germline V lookup: CDR1 LNHDA, CDR2 SQIVND (reference sequence). The CDR3 sequence: CASRLAGVTGELFF. The CDR3 nucleotides read TGTGCCAGTAGACTAGCGGGGGTCACCGGGGAGCTGTTTTTT.

The gene calls are TRBV12-3 or TRBV12-4 and TRBJ1-6, with D unresolved. The V end lost 1 base, the J end lost 7 bases, and 14 bases lay between the germline ends. This CDR3 is built from 16 residues. CDR3 nucleotide sequence: TGTGCCAGCAGTTTAGGGTTGGGCAGTGGAAATTCACCCCTCCACTTT. Its translation: CASSLGLGSGNSPLHF.

This chain uses TRBV20-1 with TRBJ2-7, with a weak D call TRBD2 (5 bases). V was clipped by 2 bases and J by 1 base, with 15 bases between them. Germline V gene lookup returns CDR1 DFQATT and CDR2 SNEGSKA (reference sequence). The CDR3 covers 15 residues. The CDR3 coding sequence is TGCAGTGCTAGAAGTGGCGACGGCGGGTCCTACGAGCAGTACTTC. It specifies CSARSGDGGSYEQYF.

The V and J genes are TRBV7-2 and TRBJ2-3; weak D call: TRBD2 (5 bases). This CDR3 has 16 amino acids. The V gene's germline CDR1 is SGHTA and CDR2 FQGNSA. V lost 1 base and J 2 bases, leaving 13 bases between the germline ends. CDR3 in DNA: TGTGCCAGCAGCTTAGTATCGGGAATGGTCACAGATACGCAGTATTTT. Translation: CASSLVSGMVTDTQYF.

This clonotype has more than one count but fewer than ten. The rearrangement links TRBV20-1 to TRBJ2-7; D is possibly TRBD1 or TRBD2 (5 bases each). The CDR3 runs to 12 residues. V lost 4 bases and J lost 4, with 11 bases in between. Looked up from germline, CDR1 is DFQATT and CDR2 is SNEGSKA (reference sequence). Here the CDR3 DNA reads TGCAGTGCTAAGTTGGGACCTTACGAGCAGTACTTC. This translates into CSAKLGPYEQYF.

The chain combines TRBV7-9 with TRBJ2-2, with D hard to call. CDR1 and CDR2 from the germline V gene are SEHNR and FQNEAQ (reference sequence). V dropped 3 bases and J dropped 1 base, with 6 bases sitting between them. CDR3 size: 14 residues. The CDR3 here is CASSFSRNTGELFF. The CDR3 nucleotides read TGTGCCAGCAGCTTTTCCCGGAACACCGGGGAGCTGTTTTTT.

This clonotype occurred a few times. The chain links TRBV6-2 or TRBV6-3 to TRBJ2-2; TRBD2 agrees at 10 bases. Per germline, CDR1 MNHEY and CDR2 SVGEGT. The CDR3 consists of 17 residues. After removal of 6 bases from V and 5 bases from J, the junction contained 12 bases not matched to a gene. The CDR3, as DNA: TGTGCCAGCAGACTGGTACTAGCGGGACTAAATACCGGGGAGCTGTTTTTT. Amino acid sequence: CASRLVLAGLNTGELFF.

This clonotype appeared a few times. J is TRBJ2-3 and V is TRBV5-1; the match to TRBD1 covers 9 bases. The CDR3 extends over 16 amino acids. The V and J ends lost 0 bases and 4 bases, in that order; junction bases with no gene match: 6. The germline gives CDR1 SGHRS, CDR2 YFSETQ. This chain's CDR3 is CASSLVGTGSADTQYF. CDR3 in DNA: TGCGCCAGCAGCTTGGTGGGGACAGGGTCAGCAGATACGCAGTATTTT. The variable domain in full, with the rest retrieved from reference TRBV5-1 and TRBJ2-3, is KAGVTQTPRYLIKTRGQQVTLSCSPISGHRSVSWYQQTPGQGLQFLFEYFSETQRNKGNFPGRFSGRQFSNSRSEMNVSTLELGDSALYLCASSLVGTGSADTQYFGPGTRLTVL.

This clonotype was counted many times. This chain uses TRBV4-2 with TRBJ2-7; the D gene could be TRBD1 or TRBD2 (5 bases each). Trimming left V 4 bases short and J 4 bases short, with 14 bases between. The CDR3 consists of 14 residues. Germline V CDR1 and CDR2: LGHNA, YNFKEQ. The CDR3 DNA reads TGTGCCAGCAGCCGACCGGGACGGGAATACGAGCAGTACTTC. It translates to CASSRPGREYEQYF.

This clonotype was seen at least ten times. V is TRBV29-1 and J is TRBJ2-7; TRBD2 aligns across 10 bases. This CDR3 comprises 16 residues. Germline assignment: CDR1 SQVTM and CDR2 ANQGSEA. Germline trimming cut 8 bases from V and 0 bases from J; bases unmatched to any gene: 13. DNA of the CDR3: TGCAGCTCGGCTAGCGGGAGCGGGATTGGCTCCTACGAGCAGTACTTC. Translating gives CSSASGSGIGSYEQYF.